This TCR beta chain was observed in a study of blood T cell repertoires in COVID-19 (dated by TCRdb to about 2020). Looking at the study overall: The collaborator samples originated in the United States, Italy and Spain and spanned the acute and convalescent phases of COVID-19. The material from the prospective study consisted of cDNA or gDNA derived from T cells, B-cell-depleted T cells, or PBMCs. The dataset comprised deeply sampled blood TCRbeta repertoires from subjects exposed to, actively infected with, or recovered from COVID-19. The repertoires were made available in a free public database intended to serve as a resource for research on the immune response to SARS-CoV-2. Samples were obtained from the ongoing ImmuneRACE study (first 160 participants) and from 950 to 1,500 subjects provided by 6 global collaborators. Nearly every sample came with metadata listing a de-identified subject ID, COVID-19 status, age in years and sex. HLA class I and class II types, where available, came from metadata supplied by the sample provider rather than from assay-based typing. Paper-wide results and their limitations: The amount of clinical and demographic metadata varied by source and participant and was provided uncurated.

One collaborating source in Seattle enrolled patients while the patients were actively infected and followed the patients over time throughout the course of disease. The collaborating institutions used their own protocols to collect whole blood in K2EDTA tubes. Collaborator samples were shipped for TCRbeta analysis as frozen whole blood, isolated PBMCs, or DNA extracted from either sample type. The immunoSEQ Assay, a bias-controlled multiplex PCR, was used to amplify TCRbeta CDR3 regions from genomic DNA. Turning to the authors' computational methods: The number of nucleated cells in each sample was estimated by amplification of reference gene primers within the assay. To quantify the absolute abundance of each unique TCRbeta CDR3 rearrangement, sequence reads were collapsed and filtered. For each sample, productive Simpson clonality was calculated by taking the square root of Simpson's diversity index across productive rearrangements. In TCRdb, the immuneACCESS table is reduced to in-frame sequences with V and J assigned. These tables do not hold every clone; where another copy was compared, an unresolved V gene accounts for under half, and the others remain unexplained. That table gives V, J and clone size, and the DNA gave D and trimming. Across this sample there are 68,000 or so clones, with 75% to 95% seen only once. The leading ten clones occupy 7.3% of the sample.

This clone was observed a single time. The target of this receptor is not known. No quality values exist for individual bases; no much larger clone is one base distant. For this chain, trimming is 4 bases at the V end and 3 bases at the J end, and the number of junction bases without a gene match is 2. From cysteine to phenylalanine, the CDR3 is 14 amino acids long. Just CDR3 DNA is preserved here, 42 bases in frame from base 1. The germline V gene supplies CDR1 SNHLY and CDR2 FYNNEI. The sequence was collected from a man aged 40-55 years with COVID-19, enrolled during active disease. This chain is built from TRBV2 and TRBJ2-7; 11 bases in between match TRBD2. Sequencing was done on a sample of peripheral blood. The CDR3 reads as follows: CASSVGLAGYEQYF. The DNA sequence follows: TGTGCCAGCAGTGTCGGACTAGCGGGCTACGAGCAGTACTTC.